There are many counts of the clone carrying this T cell receptor beta chain. Its antigen remains unknown. The data originate from a study of regulatory T cells in long-lasting Graves disease. Both iRepertoire HTBI primers and Arm-PCR of CDR3 regions were used to build the TCR beta libraries. Under the authors' procedure: Overall, samples carried approximately 56 TRBV and around 15 TRBJ segments. Using its own MiXCR run on the multiplex PCR reads, TCRdb lists one record per CDR3 protein. TCRdb assigned the V and J calls; the authors' analysis was not used. This table has 400,000 to 500,000 distinct CDR3 sequences, 12% to 15% appearing once. Study findings and constraints: TCR diversity was lower in persistent than newly diagnosed Graves' disease.

The germline V and J ends were trimmed by 5 bases and 0 bases, with 7 bases remaining between them. The CDR3 loop spans 14 amino acids. CDR1 and CDR2 from the germline V gene are SNHLY and FYNNEI. Time point specified: newly diagnosed GD, antithyroid drugs for less than 3 months. Making the TCR library involved RNA that had been extracted from PBMCs. This sample also appeared in a second study, on T cells in Graves' hyperthyroidism and ophthalmopathy. Per that study: Aged 18 to 65, the patients had hyperthyroidism that was newly diagnosed and had lasted under 2 months.

The V call is TRBV2, the J call TRBJ1-4; D remains unclear. The sequencing used peripheral blood mononuclear cells (PBMCs), collected at new diagnosis, from a patient treated with antithyroid drugs. The clonotype comes from a woman aged 50 to 60 with Graves disease. DNA of the CDR3: TGTGCCAGCAGTCCCCCAACAACTAATGAAAAACTGTTTTTT. This gives the protein CASSPPTTNEKLFF.